The text below deals with one TCR beta chain. What it binds is unknown. V lost 1 base to trimming and J lost 5 bases; unmatched junction nucleotides: 7. This CDR3 comprises 17 residues. Per the germline V gene, CDR1 is MDHEN and CDR2 is SYDVKM. This sample was taken from a study of blood T cells in healthy people across ages. General observations from the study: Age showed a roughly linear inverse relationship with TCR beta diversity per million T cells.

Together with a sample-barcoded 5' primer, a J-beta primer mix was included in a second PCR lasting roughly 7 to 11 cycles. Through a template-switch adaptor with 12 random nucleotides, each cDNA molecule received a tag. TCRdb recomputed calls from the 5' RACE reads with MiXCR, one row per CDR3 protein. The table has over 700,000 distinct CDR3 sequences, less than 70% seen once; the top ten hold approximately 41%. This chain links TRBV28 with TRBJ2-5; 13 bases align to TRBD2. This TCR was sampled from a man aged 80 or over in good health. Specimen: blood. CDR3 nucleotide sequence: TGTGCCAGCAGTTTATCAACTAGCGGGAGGGCCGGGGAGACCCAGTACTTC. Translating gives CASSLSTSGRAGETQYF.